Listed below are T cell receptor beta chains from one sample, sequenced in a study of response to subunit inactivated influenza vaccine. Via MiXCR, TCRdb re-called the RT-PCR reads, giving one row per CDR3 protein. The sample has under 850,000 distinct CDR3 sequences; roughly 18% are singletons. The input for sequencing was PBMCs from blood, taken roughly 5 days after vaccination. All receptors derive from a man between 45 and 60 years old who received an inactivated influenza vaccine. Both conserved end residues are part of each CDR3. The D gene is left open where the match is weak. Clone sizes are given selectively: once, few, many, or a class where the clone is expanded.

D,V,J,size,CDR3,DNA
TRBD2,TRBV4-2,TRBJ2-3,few,CASSQRGLAGARTDTQYF,TGTGCCAGCAGCCAACGGGGACTAGCGGGAGCACGGACAGATACGCAGTATTTT
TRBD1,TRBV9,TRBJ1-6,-,CASSVGQGLNSPLHF,TGTGCCAGCAGCGTAGGACAGGGGCTGAATTCACCCCTCCACTTT
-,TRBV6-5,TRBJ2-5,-,CASSYSGGRGETQYF,TGTGCCAGCAGTTACTCCGGGGGGCGGGGAGAGACCCAGTACTTC
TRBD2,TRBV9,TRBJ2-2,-,CASSVLAGALTGELFF,TGTGCCAGCAGCGTATTGGCGGGAGCTCTCACCGGGGAGCTGTTTTTT
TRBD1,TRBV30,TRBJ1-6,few,CAWSVSDRVWNSPLHF,TGTGCCTGGAGTGTATCCGACAGGGTGTGGAATTCACCCCTCCACTTT
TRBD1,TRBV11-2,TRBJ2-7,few,CASSTTGGWEQYF,TGTGCCAGCAGCACCACAGGGGGTTGGGAGCAGTACTTC
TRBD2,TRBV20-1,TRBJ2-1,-,CSARVSKPGLGYNEQFF,TGCAGTGCTAGAGTTTCAAAACCGGGACTAGGCTACAATGAGCAGTTCTTC
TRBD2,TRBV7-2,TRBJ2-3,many,CASSSLPGLHTDTQYF,TGTGCCAGCAGCTCACTACCGGGACTACACACAGATACGCAGTATTTT
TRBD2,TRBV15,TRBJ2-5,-,CATSTIIAGGQETQYF,TGTGCCACCAGTACGATCATAGCGGGAGGCCAAGAGACCCAGTACTTC
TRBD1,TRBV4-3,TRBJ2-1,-,CASSQDWTGEAYNEQFF,TGCGCCAGCAGCCAAGATTGGACAGGGGAGGCCTACAATGAGCAGTTCTTC
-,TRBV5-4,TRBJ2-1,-,CASSTGGWGSYNEQFF,TGTGCCAGCAGCACCGGGGGCTGGGGCTCCTACAATGAGCAGTTCTTC
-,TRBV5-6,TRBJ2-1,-,CASSLVQGPRDEQFF,TGTGCCAGCAGCTTAGTTCAGGGCCCTAGGGATGAGCAGTTCTTC
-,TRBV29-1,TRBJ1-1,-,CSGFRGGTEAFF,TGCAGCGGTTTCCGGGGAGGCACTGAAGCTTTCTTT
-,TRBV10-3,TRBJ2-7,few,CAISEIGPPIYEQYF,TGTGCCATCAGTGAGATTGGCCCCCCGATCTACGAGCAGTACTTC
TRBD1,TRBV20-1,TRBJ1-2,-,CSAREGGDYGYTF,TGCAGTGCTAGAGAAGGGGGCGACTATGGCTACACCTTC
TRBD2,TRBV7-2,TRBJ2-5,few,CASGTSGRGLLGETQYF,TGTGCCAGCGGTACTAGCGGGAGGGGGCTTCTGGGAGAGACCCAGTACTTC
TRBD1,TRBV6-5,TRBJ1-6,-,CASSYSPTPGQGRSPLHF,TGTGCCAGCAGTTACTCACCCACTCCGGGACAGGGACGATCACCCCTCCACTTT
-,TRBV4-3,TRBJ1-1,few,CASSQGPRTNTEAFF,TGCGCCAGCAGCCAAGGGCCAAGGACGAACACTGAAGCTTTCTTT
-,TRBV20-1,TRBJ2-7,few,CSARDVASATYEQYF,TGCAGTGCTAGAGATGTCGCTAGCGCAACCTACGAGCAGTACTTC
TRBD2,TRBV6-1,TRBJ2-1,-,CASSPLWRGEGEQFF,TGTGCCAGCAGCCCCCTTTGGCGGGGGGAGGGTGAGCAGTTCTTC
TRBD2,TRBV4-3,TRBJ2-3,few,CASSQDEAGSDTQYF,TGCGCCAGCAGCCAAGATGAAGCGGGGTCAGATACGCAGTATTTT
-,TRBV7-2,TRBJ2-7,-,CASSETGAEQYF,TGTGCCAGCAGCGAGACCGGGGCCGAGCAGTACTTC
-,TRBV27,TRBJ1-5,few,CASRGRREPQHF,TGTGCCAGCCGGGGGAGGAGGGAGCCCCAGCATTTT
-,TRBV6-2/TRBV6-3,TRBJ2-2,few,CASSYEGDGELFF,TGTGCCAGCAGTTACGAGGGAGACGGGGAGCTGTTTTTT
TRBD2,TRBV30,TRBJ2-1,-,CAWSSGIGEQFF,TGTGCCTGGAGTAGCGGGATTGGTGAGCAGTTCTTC
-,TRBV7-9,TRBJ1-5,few,CASSLDSSGAQPQHF,TGTGCCAGCAGCTTGGATTCTTCTGGAGCTCAGCCCCAGCATTTT
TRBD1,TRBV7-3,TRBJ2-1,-,CASSERTGVRNEQFF,TGTGCCAGCAGCGAGCGGACAGGGGTAAGGAATGAGCAGTTCTTC
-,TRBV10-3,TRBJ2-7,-,CAISELRGAGRPYEQYF,TGTGCCATCAGTGAGTTGAGGGGAGCAGGACGGCCCTACGAGCAGTACTTC
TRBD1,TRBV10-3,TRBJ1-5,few,CAISGGTAGNQPQHF,TGTGCCATCAGTGGGGGGACAGCAGGCAATCAGCCCCAGCATTTT
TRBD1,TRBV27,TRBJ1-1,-,CASSPRKVSGGTEAFF,TGTGCCAGCAGTCCCCGAAAGGTGTCAGGGGGCACTGAAGCTTTCTTT
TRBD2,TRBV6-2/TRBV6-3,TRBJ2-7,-,CASSYSGGRSSYEQYF,TGTGCCAGCAGTTACTCGGGCGGGAGAAGCTCCTACGAGCAGTACTTC
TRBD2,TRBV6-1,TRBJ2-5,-,CATMGLAGGSETQYF,TGTGCCACCATGGGACTAGCGGGAGGGAGTGAGACCCAGTACTTC
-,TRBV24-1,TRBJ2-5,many,CATSDRDAQETQYF,TGTGCCACCAGTGATCGGGATGCTCAAGAGACCCAGTACTTC
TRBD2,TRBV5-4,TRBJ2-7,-,CASSNGLAGGLYEQYF,TGTGCCAGCAGTAATGGACTAGCGGGAGGCCTCTACGAGCAGTACTTC
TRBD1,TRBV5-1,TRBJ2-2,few,CATSPQGQSNTGELFF,TGCGCCACCTCCCCCCAGGGACAGTCGAACACCGGGGAGCTGTTTTTT
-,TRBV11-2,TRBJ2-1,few,CASSFPDRPFVQFF,TGTGCCAGCAGCTTTCCGGACCGGCCTTTCGTGCAGTTCTTC
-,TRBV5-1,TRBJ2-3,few,CASSLGPRGSTDTQYF,TGCGCCAGCAGCTTAGGCCCCCGCGGGAGCACAGATACGCAGTATTTT
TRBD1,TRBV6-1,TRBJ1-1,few,CASRPGTDTEAFF,TGTGCCAGCAGGCCTGGGACAGACACTGAAGCTTTCTTT
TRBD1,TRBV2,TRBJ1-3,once,CASRPGGTGNTIYF,TGTGCCAGCAGGCCAGGGGGAACTGGAAACACCATATATTTT
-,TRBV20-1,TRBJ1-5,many,CSATTGRMNQPQHF,TGCAGTGCAACGACGGGACGGATGAATCAGCCCCAGCATTTT
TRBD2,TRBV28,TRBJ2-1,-,CASSTSSGSGYNEQFF,TGTGCCAGCAGTACTAGTAGCGGGAGTGGTTACAATGAGCAGTTCTTC
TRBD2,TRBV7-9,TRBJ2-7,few,CASSTTSGVRNEQYF,TGTGCCAGCAGCACGACTAGCGGGGTGAGGAACGAGCAGTACTTC
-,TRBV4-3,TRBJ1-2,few,CASSQGENREGYTF,TGCGCCAGCAGCCAAGGAGAGAACAGGGAAGGCTACACCTTC
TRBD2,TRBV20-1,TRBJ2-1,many,CSARSGLGNEQFF,TGCAGTGCTAGATCGGGACTAGGCAATGAGCAGTTCTTC
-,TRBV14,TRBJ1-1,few,CASSKQNTEAFF,TGTGCCAGCAGCAAACAGAACACTGAAGCTTTCTTT
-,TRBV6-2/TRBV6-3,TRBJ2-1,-,CASSRPGTLYEQFF,TGTGCCAGCAGCCGGCCCGGGACTTTATATGAGCAGTTCTTC
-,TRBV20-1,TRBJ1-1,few,CSARDYGARTEAFF,TGCAGTGCTAGAGATTACGGGGCAAGGACTGAAGCTTTCTTT
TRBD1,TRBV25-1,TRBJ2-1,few,CASSDQGASYNEQFF,TGTGCCAGCAGTGACCAGGGGGCCTCCTACAATGAGCAGTTCTTC
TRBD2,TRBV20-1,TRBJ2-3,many,CSARHEGLHTLTDTQYF,TGCAGTGCTAGACACGAGGGACTACATACACTCACAGATACGCAGTATTTT
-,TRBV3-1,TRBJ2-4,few,CASSQVNENIQYF,TGTGCCAGCAGCCAAGTAAACGAAAACATTCAGTACTTC
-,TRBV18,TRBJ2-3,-,CASSPKVTDTQYF,TGTGCCAGCTCACCAAAGGTCACAGATACGCAGTATTTT
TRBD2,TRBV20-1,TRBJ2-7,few,CSARDVASGSYEQYF,TGCAGTGCTAGAGATGTGGCTAGCGGCTCCTACGAGCAGTACTTC
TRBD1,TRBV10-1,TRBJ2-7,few,CVSNRGYEQYF,TGCGTCAGTAACAGGGGTTACGAGCAGTACTTC
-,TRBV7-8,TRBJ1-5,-,CASSLGSRANQPQHF,TGTGCCAGCAGCTTAGGTAGCAGGGCCAATCAGCCCCAGCATTTT
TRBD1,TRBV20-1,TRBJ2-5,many,CSASRTGQETQYF,TGCAGTGCCTCGAGGACAGGCCAAGAGACCCAGTACTTC
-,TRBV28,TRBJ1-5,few,CASIGEGRQPQHF,TGTGCCAGCATAGGGGAGGGTAGACAGCCCCAGCATTTT